This TCR beta chain derives from a study of cytomegalovirus exposure and HLA in healthy donors. The V end lost 8 bases, the J end lost 1 base, and 8 bases lay between the germline ends. The CDR3 length is 12 residues. Germline CDR1 SNHLY, CDR2 FYNNEI. Study-wide results and limits: Later work showed greater clonal expansion in HLA-associated TCR beta chains than in equally common others. Reports showed the classifier diagnosing cytomegalovirus status with high specificity and sensitivity. Earlier analysis found most TCR beta V segments productive about 90% or about 30% of the time.

PCR amplification relied on 60 Vbeta primers (plus 13 Jbeta primers). The authors' processing: About 83 million unique TCR beta chains, 8.5 million to 14 million shared, were counted in a later analysis. Repertoires were generated with immunoSEQ multiplex PCR, while TCRdb's copy carries only in-frame clones and drops some. V, J and clone size are those of that table, while D and trimming were read from the DNA. The table shows approximately 65,000 clones, with about 63% occurring only once. About this clone itself: Its matching antigen is unknown.

The receptor was derived from a man in his forties in good health and CMV-seropositive. The chain links TRBV2 to TRBJ1-1; D is unresolved. Material for sequencing was PBMCs. CDR3 in amino acids: CASFQKNTEAFF. Here the CDR3 DNA reads TGTGCCAGCTTTCAAAAGAACACTGAAGCTTTCTTT.